This passage covers 29 T cell receptor beta chains from one sample sequenced in a study of blood T cells in healthy people across ages. Alongside a J-beta primer mix, a sample-barcoded 5' primer served in a second PCR lasting 7 to 11 cycles. TCRdb analysed the 5' RACE reads with MiXCR anew, one entry per CDR3 protein. The table includes some 1.7 million distinct CDR3 sequences, under 30% detected once. Sequencing used blood. The receptors shown here come from a woman in her 30s in good health.

This chain links TRBV29-1 with TRBJ1-2; TRBD1 matches at 8 bases. Germline V lookup: CDR1 SQVTM, CDR2 ANQGSEA. CDR3 length: 13 residues. The J segment lost 2 bases and the V segment lost 8 bases, leaving 7 bases of the junction unmatched. The CDR3 region has the DNA TGCAGCACTGCGGACAGGGCGAACTATGGCTACACCTTC. The encoded protein is CSTADRANYGYTF.

This clonotype came up a few times. The chain joins TRBV6-1 to TRBJ2-7, with a possible D match to TRBD2 (7 bases). The V gene lost 0 bases and the J gene lost 8 bases, with 14 bases spanning the gap. The CDR3 is 14 amino acids. Per germline, CDR1 MNHNS and CDR2 SASEGT. The CDR3 DNA sequence: TGTGCCAGCAGTGAAGCGCCCGGGGGGCTCAAGCAGTACTTC. It encodes CASSEAPGGLKQYF.

In regard to this clonotype: With a much larger clone just one base away, this may be a read error. The V call is TRBV5-1, the J call TRBJ1-2; TRBD1 is a possible D gene (6 bases). With 0 bases removed from V and 9 bases from J, the gap between germline ends came to 18 bases. Germline V gene data show CDR1 as SGHRS and CDR2 as YFSETQ. This CDR3 contains 15 residues. In DNA form, the CDR3 reads TGCGCCAGCAGCTTGGTACCAGGGGATCGGGATAGCTACACCTTC. Protein: CASSLVPGDRDSYTF. Full variable domain (missing parts from reference TRBV5-1 and TRBJ1-2): KAGVTQTPRYLIKTRGQQVTLSCSPISGHRSVSWYQQTPGQGLQFLFEYFSETQRNKGNFPGRFSGRQFSNSRSEMNVSTLELGDSALYLCASSLVPGDRDSYTFGSGTRLTVV.

In this sample, this clonotype turned up a few times. V gene TRBV10-2 combines with J gene TRBJ1-4, with D unresolved. With 1 base removed from V and 8 bases from J, the gap between germline ends came to 11 bases. Looked up from germline, CDR1 is WSHSY and CDR2 is SAAADI. The length of the CDR3 is 14 residues. This CDR3 is CASSEWQKEEKLFF. CDR3 sequence (DNA): TGCGCCAGCAGTGAGTGGCAGAAGGAAGAAAAACTGTTTTTT.

The V and J genes are TRBV7-9 and TRBJ2-6; D remains ambiguous. The germline V gene encodes CDR1 SEHNR and CDR2 FQNEAQ (reference sequence). This CDR3 is built from 16 residues. Trimming took off 2 bases at V and 3 bases at J, with 11 bases between the two ends. The CDR3 loop is CASSLTAKSGANVLTF. The CDR3 DNA reads as TGTGCCAGCAGCTTAACTGCGAAAAGTGGGGCCAACGTCCTGACTTTC.

This clonotype was seen a few times. The V call is TRBV7-3, the J call TRBJ2-3; 11 bases align to TRBD2. In germline, CDR1 is SGHTA, CDR2 FQGTGA. The J segment lost 1 base and the V segment lost 5 bases, leaving 17 bases of the junction unmatched. The CDR3 runs 20 residues. Written as DNA, the CDR3 is TGTGCCAGCAGCCTCACGGATAGCGGGGGGGCGAAGTACTGCACAGATACGCAGTATTTT. It yields the protein CASSLTDSGGAKYCTDTQYF.

This clonotype came up a few times. The chain is built from TRBV20-1 and TRBJ2-7; 12 bases match TRBD2. The V segment lost 5 bases and the J segment 0 bases; nucleotides outside the gene matches: 2. Per the germline V gene, CDR1 is DFQATT and CDR2 is SNEGSKA (reference sequence). CDR3 length: 14 residues. CDR3 residues: CSAGLAGSSYEQYF. DNA for the CDR3: TGCAGTGCTGGACTAGCGGGAAGCTCCTACGAGCAGTACTTC.

This sequence joins TRBV5-1 and TRBJ1-1; D unclear. Germline V CDR1 and CDR2: SGHRS, YFSETQ. This CDR3 has 13 residues. Trimming pared 5 bases from V and 5 bases from J, leaving 13 bases between. CDR3 sequence (DNA): TGCGCCAGCAGTTCCTCACAGAGAACTGAAGCTTTCTTT. Encoded protein: CASSSSQRTEAFF.

Ten or more counts support this clonotype. The junction departs from germline at one end; a sequencing error may be responsible. The gene calls are TRBV29-1 and TRBJ2-7; tentatively, D is TRBD1 (5 bases). Germline lookup yields CDR1 SQVTM and CDR2 ANQGSEA. This CDR3 is 13 amino acids long. This CDR3 is CSVGTLLSSEQYF. The CDR3 nucleotides are TGCAGCGTTGGGACACTTCTTTCCTCCGAGCAGTACTTC.

This clonotype has a handful of counts. J is TRBJ2-2 and V is TRBV5-1; D is perhaps TRBD1 (6 bases). Trimming removed 0 bases at V and 0 bases at J, with 15 bases between. The CDR3 spans 18 residues. CDR1 and CDR2 (germline): SGHRS, YFSETQ. CDR3 in amino acids: CASSLGTGSYANTGELFF. CDR3 nucleotide sequence: TGCGCCAGCAGCTTGGGCACAGGGAGTTACGCGAACACCGGGGAGCTGTTTTTT.

The chain carries TRBV7-2 and TRBJ2-3; 10 nucleotides agree with TRBD2. This CDR3 has 15 residues. Germline V gene sequence: CDR1 SGHTA, CDR2 FQGNSA. Trimming at V came to 5 bases and at J to 2 bases, leaving 4 bases not matched to a gene. The CDR3 coding sequence is TGTGCCAGCAGCACCGGGACTAGCGTCACAGATACGCAGTATTTT. Protein sequence: CASSTGTSVTDTQYF.

This clonotype was counted ten times or more. The chain recombines TRBV29-1 with TRBJ2-6; 7 positions match TRBD1. Germline CDR1 and CDR2: SQVTM and ANQGSEA. The CDR3 has 16 amino acids. The V gene end was trimmed by 5 bases and the J gene end by 3 bases; junction bases not matched to a gene: 10. The CDR3 sequence: CSVSGTASFGANVLTF. Written as DNA, the CDR3 is TGCAGCGTTTCCGGGACAGCCTCCTTTGGGGCCAACGTCCTGACTTTC. The whole variable domain, filled in from reference TRBV29-1 and TRBJ2-6, reads SAVISQKPSRDICQRGTSLTIQCQVDSQVTMMFWYRQQPGQSLTLIATANQGSEATYESGFVIDKFPISRPNLTFSTLTVSNMSPEDSSIYLCSVSGTASFGANVLTFGAGSRLTVL.

The V call is TRBV29-1, the J call TRBJ1-1; 11 bases match TRBD1. CDR1 is SQVTM, CDR2 ANQGSEA, per germline. J lost 5 bases, V lost 6 bases, and 5 bases had no gene match. The CDR3 sequence is 13 residues long. The CDR3 loop reads CSVSGTGGTEAFF. In DNA, the CDR3 is TGCAGCGTCTCCGGGACAGGGGGAACTGAAGCTTTCTTT.

The chain is built from TRBV2 and TRBJ2-7; no firm D call. V dropped 4 bases and J dropped 0 bases, with 10 bases sitting between them. The CDR3 consists of 14 residues. Germline CDR1 SNHLY, CDR2 FYNNEI. CDR3 sequence: CASSGAISSYEQYF. Written as DNA, the CDR3 is TGTGCCAGCAGTGGAGCAATCAGCTCCTACGAGCAGTACTTC.

The chain couples TRBV5-1 to TRBJ2-5; 9 nucleotides match TRBD1. This CDR3 has 16 amino acids. Germline V CDR1 and CDR2: SGHRS, YFSETQ. With V trimmed by 3 bases and J by 4 bases, 10 bases remained unmatched. As DNA, the CDR3 is TGCGCCAGCAGCTGGGGAACAGGGGGCGAGCTAGAGACCCAGTACTTC. Its protein is CASSWGTGGELETQYF.

The chain carries TRBV6-1 and TRBJ2-7; possibly TRBD1 for D (5 bases). The germline V gene has CDR1 MNHNS and CDR2 SASEGT. The CDR3 totals 14 residues. V lost 6 bases and J lost 5, with 17 bases in between. The CDR3 loop is CASRSRKGRNEQYF. Here the CDR3 DNA reads TGTGCCAGCAGATCCCGGAAGGGGCGGAACGAGCAGTACTTC.

This clonotype occurred a few times. This rearrangement joins TRBV3-1 to TRBJ2-7; a weak D match, TRBD2 (7 bases). V lost 0 bases to trimming and J lost 0 bases, with 12 bases between them. CDR3 size: 16 residues. CDR1 is LGHDT, CDR2 YNNKEL, per germline (reference sequence). In DNA, the CDR3 is TGTGCCAGCAGCCAAGATCCGGCGGGGGCCTCCTACGAGCAGTACTTC. Protein product: CASSQDPAGASYEQYF.

This CDR3 is CASSLGRGASTQYF. In DNA form, the CDR3 reads TGTGCCAGCAGCTTAGGGCGGGGGGCATCGACCCAGTACTTC. The rearrangement links TRBV5-5 to TRBJ2-5; the match to TRBD2 covers 8 bases. Germline V CDR1 and CDR2: SGHKS, YYEKEE (reference sequence). The CDR3 is 14 amino acids. With V trimmed by 2 bases and J by 7 bases, 7 bases remained unmatched.

This clonotype has a handful of counts. The chain has TRBV7-2 and TRBJ2-1; 7 bases fit TRBD1. CDR3 length: 13 residues. J lost 10 bases, V lost 6 bases, and 9 bases had no gene match. Germline V gene lookup returns CDR1 SGHTA and CDR2 FQGNSA. CDR3 DNA: TGTGCCAGCAGTCAAGACAGGGTTCGCGAGCAGTTCTTC. This translates into CASSQDRVREQFF.

In its sample, this clonotype was seen many times. This chain links TRBV29-1 with TRBJ2-1; TRBD2 is a possible D gene (6 bases). The V and J ends lost 4 bases and 0 bases respectively, with 10 bases between them. This CDR3 is built from 14 residues. Germline CDR1 and CDR2: SQVTM and ANQGSEA. Here the CDR3 DNA reads TGCAGCGTTGTGGAGGGAAGCTCCTACAATGAGCAGTTCTTC. Protein product: CSVVEGSSYNEQFF.

The chain recombines TRBV20-1 with TRBJ1-5; perhaps TRBD1 as D (6 bases). Trimming left V 3 bases short and J 6 bases short, with 12 bases between. Germline V lookup: CDR1 DFQATT, CDR2 SNEGSKA (reference sequence). The CDR3 runs to 13 residues. The CDR3 coding sequence is TGCAGTGCTAGTGAACAGGGCGGTCAGCCCCAGCATTTT. Translating it yields CSASEQGGQPQHF.

This clonotype has a handful of counts. V is TRBV12-3 or TRBV12-4 and J is TRBJ2-7; 10 bases line up with TRBD2. The junction had 5 bases not matched to a gene; V was cut back by 6 bases and J by 0 bases. The length of the CDR3 is 15 residues. CDR3 nucleotide sequence: TGTGCCAGCAGGCCCACTAGCGGGGACTCCTACGAGCAGTACTTC. As protein: CASRPTSGDSYEQYF.

This clonotype has only a few counts. This sequence joins TRBV2 and TRBJ2-1, with 10 bases fitting TRBD2. There are 14 residues in the CDR3. V lost 11 bases to trimming and J lost 3 bases; unmatched junction nucleotides: 7. Germline V lookup: CDR1 SNHLY, CDR2 FYNNEI. The CDR3 protein is CACKGLALYNEQFF. CDR3 nucleotides: TGTGCCTGCAAGGGACTAGCGCTCTACAATGAGCAGTTCTTC.

The chain employs TRBV2 and TRBJ1-2, with no clear D. Per the germline V gene, CDR1 is SNHLY and CDR2 is FYNNEI. The CDR3 has 12 amino acids. The germline V and J ends were trimmed by 2 bases and 6 bases, with 7 bases remaining between them. The CDR3 sequence: CASSETADGYTF. CDR3 nucleotides: TGTGCCAGCAGTGAAACCGCCGATGGCTACACCTTC.

This clonotype showed up many times. The rearrangement uses TRBV2 and TRBJ1-2; TRBD1 matches at 9 bases. Germline V gene data show CDR1 as SNHLY and CDR2 as FYNNEI. This CDR3 is built from 14 residues. J was trimmed by 8 bases and V by 3 bases; bases with no gene match: 7. The CDR3 sequence is CASSELQGAEGYTF. DNA for the CDR3: TGTGCCAGCAGTGAGCTACAGGGGGCTGAGGGCTACACCTTC. Combining the CDR3 with reference TRBV2 and TRBJ1-2 gives the whole variable domain EPEVTQTPSHQVTQMGQEVILRCVPISNHLYFYWYRQILGQKVEFLVSFYNNEISEKSEIFDDQFSVERPDGSNFTLKIRSTKLEDSAMYFCASSELQGAEGYTFGSGTRLTVV.

This sequence joins TRBV18 and TRBJ1-1; D ambiguous. The CDR3 is made up of 14 amino acids. The V gene lost 6 bases and the J gene lost 1 base, with 12 bases spanning the gap. Germline CDR1 and CDR2: KGHSH and LQKENI. The CDR3 nucleotides read TGTGCCAGCTCCTTAGATGCGTCGAACACTGAAGCTTTCTTT. Translated, it gives CASSLDASNTEAFF.

This clonotype was seen a handful of times. The rearrangement links TRBV5-1 to TRBJ1-1; D is unclear. CDR1 and CDR2 from the germline V gene are SGHRS and YFSETQ. V lost 1 base to trimming and J lost 7 bases, with 8 bases between them. The CDR3 is made up of 12 amino acids. In DNA, the CDR3 is TGCGCCAGCAGCTTGATCATCGGTGAAGCTTTCTTT. It codes for CASSLIIGEAFF.

This clonotype was seen only a few times. V is TRBV5-1 and J is TRBJ1-2, with 9 bases that match TRBD1. This CDR3 spans 13 amino acids. CDR1 and CDR2 (germline): SGHRS, YFSETQ. The trim removed 5 bases at V and 4 bases at J, leaving 3 bases unmatched. The CDR3 DNA reads TGCGCCAGCAGATCGGACAGGGGCTATGGCTACACCTTC. Translation gives CASRSDRGYGYTF. The whole variable domain, remainder taken from reference TRBV5-1 and TRBJ1-2, is KAGVTQTPRYLIKTRGQQVTLSCSPISGHRSVSWYQQTPGQGLQFLFEYFSETQRNKGNFPGRFSGRQFSNSRSEMNVSTLELGDSALYLCASRSDRGYGYTFGSGTRLTVV.

In its sample, this clonotype was seen a few times. The chain is built from TRBV3-1 and TRBJ2-7; 9 bases line up with TRBD1. CDR1 LGHDT and CDR2 YNNKEL come from the germline V gene (reference sequence). This CDR3 contains 18 residues. V was pared by 0 bases and J by 0 bases, with 9 bases of the junction left unmatched. CDR3 residues: CASSQELGQGLGSYEQYF. The CDR3 DNA follows: TGTGCCAGCAGCCAAGAGTTGGGACAGGGTCTTGGCTCCTACGAGCAGTACTTC.